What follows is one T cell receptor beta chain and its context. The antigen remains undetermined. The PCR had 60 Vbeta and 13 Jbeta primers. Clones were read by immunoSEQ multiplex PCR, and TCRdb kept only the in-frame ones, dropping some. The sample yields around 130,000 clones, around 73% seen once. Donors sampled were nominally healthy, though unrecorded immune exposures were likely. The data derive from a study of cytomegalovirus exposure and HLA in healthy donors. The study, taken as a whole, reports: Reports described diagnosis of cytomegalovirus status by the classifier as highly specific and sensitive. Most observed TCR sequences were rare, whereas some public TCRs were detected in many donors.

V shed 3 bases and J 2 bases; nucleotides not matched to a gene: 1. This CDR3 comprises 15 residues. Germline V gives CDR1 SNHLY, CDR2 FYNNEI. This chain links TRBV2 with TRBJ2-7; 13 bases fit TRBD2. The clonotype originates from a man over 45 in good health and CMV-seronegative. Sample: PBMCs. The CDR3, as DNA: TGTGCCAGCAGTGAGGGGACTAGCGGGACCTACGAGCAGTACTTC. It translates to CASSEGTSGTYEQYF. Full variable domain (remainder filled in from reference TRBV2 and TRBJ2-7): EPEVTQTPSHQVTQMGQEVILRCVPISNHLYFYWYRQILGQKVEFLVSFYNNEISEKSEIFDDQFSVERPDGSNFTLKIRSTKLEDSAMYFCASSEGTSGTYEQYFGPGTRLTVT.